These 16 T cell receptor beta chains came from one sample sequenced in a study of glioma-infiltrating T cells. TCR alpha and beta CDR3 regions were amplified from RNA using iRepertoire nested multiplex PCR. TCRdb itself ran the multiplex PCR reads through MiXCR, one entry per CDR3 protein. The sample has about 400,000 distinct CDR3 sequences, roughly 41% seen once. The sequencing input was glioma tissue, nonneoplastic brain tissue, or PBMCs (not recorded which). These receptors were collected from a human donor with low-grade glioma or glioblastoma, undergoing nonglioma brain surgery, or in good health (not recorded which).

This chain joins TRBV4-3 and TRBJ2-5, with 9 bases identical to TRBD2. The CDR3 spans 18 residues. Germline values: CDR1 LGHNA, CDR2 YSLEER. V lost 1 base and J lost 5; bases outside the gene matches: 14. The CDR3 bases are TGCGCCAGCAGCCAAGGCATACGGCCTATTAGCGGGAGTGAGACCCAGTACTTC. It yields the protein CASSQGIRPISGSETQYF.

Details on this clonotype: An end of the junction does not agree with germline; a read error may underlie this. The genes are TRBV12-3 or TRBV12-4 and TRBJ2-3; the D gene is possibly TRBD1 (6 bases). The CDR3 runs to 12 residues. CDR3 in DNA: TGTACCAGCAGCGAGGGGGCAGATACGCAGTATTTT. Its translation is CTSSEGADTQYF.

As for this clonotype: Possible read error: a much larger clone is one base away. V usage is TRBV20-1 and J usage is TRBJ1-6, with 8 nucleotides matching TRBD1. CDR1 is DFQATT and CDR2 is SNEGSKA in the germline V gene (reference sequence). Trimming at V came to 3 bases and at J to 9 bases, leaving 4 bases not matched to a gene. The CDR3 length is 13 residues. CDR3 bases: TGCAGTGCTAGCAGGGGGCTTGGTTCACCCCTCCACTTT. This translates into CSASRGLGSPLHF.

The rearrangement links TRBV19 to TRBJ2-7; D gene unclear. Germline CDR1 is LNHDA and CDR2 is SQIVND (reference sequence). The CDR3 consists of 14 residues. V dropped 6 bases and J dropped 3 bases, with 15 bases sitting between them. CDR3 DNA sequence: TGTGCCAGTAGAACCACCGGGCACAACTACGAGCAGTACTTC. The encoded protein is CASRTTGHNYEQYF.

This chain joins TRBV18 and TRBJ2-1; 7 bases are a match to TRBD1. The trim removed 4 bases at V and 5 bases at J, leaving 14 bases unmatched. This CDR3 contains 17 residues. Per germline, CDR1 KGHSH and CDR2 LQKENI. CDR3 in DNA: TGTGCCAGCTCACGGGTAAACAGGACAGGTGCTCACAATGAGCAGTTCTTC. Its translation: CASSRVNRTGAHNEQFF. Complete variable domain (other parts from reference TRBV18 and TRBJ2-1): NAGVMQNPRHLVRRRGQEARLRCSPMKGHSHVYWYRQLPEEGLKFMVYLQKENIIDESGMPKERFSAEFPKEGPSILRIQQVVRGDSAAYFCASSRVNRTGAHNEQFFGPGTRLTVL.

This clonotype was observed a handful of times. Here the CDR3 reads CASSSLRGTKNIQYF. CDR3 sequence (DNA): TGTGCCAGCAGCTCACTCAGGGGGACAAAAAACATTCAGTACTTC. The gene calls are TRBV7-9 and TRBJ2-4; 7 positions agree with TRBD1. Germline CDR1 and CDR2: SEHNR and FQNEAQ (reference sequence). The CDR3 totals 15 residues. The junction had 7 bases not matched to a gene; V was cut back by 4 bases and J by 4 bases.

This clonotype was seen only a few times. The gene calls are TRBV7-8 and TRBJ1-4, with D unclear. The CDR3 totals 13 residues. CDR1 and CDR2 from the germline V gene are SGHVS and FQNEAQ. The germline V and J ends were trimmed by 1 base and 8 bases, with 8 bases remaining between them. CDR3 bases: TGTGCCAGCAGCTTAGGCGATGGGGAAAAACTGTTTTTT. It yields the protein CASSLGDGEKLFF. Filled out from reference TRBV7-8 and TRBJ1-4, the complete variable domain reads GAGVSQSPRYKVAKRGQDVALRCDPISGHVSLFWYQQALGQGPEFLTYFQNEAQLDKSGLPSDRFFAERPEGSVSTLKIQRTQQEDSAVYLCASSLGDGEKLFFGSGTQLSVL.

The chain uses TRBV19 and TRBJ1-5; D not resolved. The germline CDR1 and CDR2 sequences are LNHDA and SQIVND (reference sequence). This CDR3 comprises 15 residues. Trimming pared 4 bases from V and 0 bases from J, leaving 10 bases between. CDR3 residues: CASSTDWNSNQPQHF. The CDR3 nucleotides read TGTGCCAGTAGTACCGACTGGAATAGCAATCAGCCCCAGCATTTT.

In the case of this clonotype: A much larger clone lies one base from this, so it may be a read error. The chain has TRBV27 and TRBJ1-2; D call uncertain. The CDR3 consists of 14 residues. Germline CDR1 and CDR2: MNHEY and SMNVEV (reference sequence). The CDR3 region has the DNA TGTGCCAGCTGTATAAATATCGGCAACTATTGCTACACCTTC. Translation: CASCINIGNYCYTF.

This clonotype has only a few counts. The CDR3 DNA reads TGTGCCAGCAGCTTGGAGGTGGAGAGCTCCTACAATGAGCAGTTCTTC. Translating gives CASSLEVESSYNEQFF. The genes are TRBV5-4 and TRBJ2-1; D unclear. This CDR3 has 16 residues. Trimming cost V 0 bases and J 0 bases, with 10 bases left between them. CDR1 SGHNT and CDR2 YYREEE come from the germline V gene (reference sequence).

The V gene is TRBV10-3, the J gene TRBJ1-5, with 12 bases that match TRBD1. After removal of 2 bases from V and 7 bases from J, the junction contained 6 bases not matched to a gene. The germline V gene has CDR1 ENHRY and CDR2 SYGVKD. This CDR3 contains 16 residues. In nucleotides, the CDR3 is TGTGCCATCAGTGAGCCAGGGACAGGGGGCGACCAGCCCCAGCATTTT. Residues: CAISEPGTGGDQPQHF.

The rearrangement uses TRBV4-1 and TRBJ1-3; D is ambiguous. With 4 bases removed from V and 2 bases from J, the gap between germline ends came to 12 bases. CDR3 length: 15 residues. Germline V gene lookup returns CDR1 MGHRA and CDR2 YSYEKL. In DNA form, the CDR3 reads TGCGCCAGCAGCCTAAATGGACCCCCTGGAAACACCATATATTTT. It is translated as CASSLNGPPGNTIYF.

This clonotype was counted a few times. The chain combines TRBV29-1 with TRBJ2-7; TRBD2 matches at 9 bases. The CDR3 runs 14 residues. V lost 6 bases, J lost 5 bases, and 11 bases stayed unmatched. Germline V gene lookup returns CDR1 SQVTM and CDR2 ANQGSEA. Here the CDR3 DNA reads TGCAGCGTGATGACTAGCGGCGATTTCCACGAGCAGTACTTC. Encoded protein: CSVMTSGDFHEQYF.

This clonotype was observed at least ten times. The chain links TRBV6-1 to TRBJ2-7; D tentatively fits TRBD1 or TRBD2 (5 bases each). Germline CDR1 MNHNS, CDR2 SASEGT. This CDR3 is 14 amino acids long. Trimming cost V 7 bases and J 0 bases, with 13 bases left between them. The CDR3 DNA reads as TGTGCCAGCACTCCAACAGGAGGCTCCTACGAGCAGTACTTC. It translates to CASTPTGGSYEQYF.

CDR3 DNA: TGTGCCAGCAGCCCAACGGGACAGGGGTACTACGAGCAGTACTTC. It encodes CASSPTGQGYYEQYF. The chain recombines TRBV7-3 with TRBJ2-7; TRBD1 matches 10 bases. The CDR3 extends over 15 amino acids. CDR1 and CDR2 from the germline V gene are SGHTA and FQGTGA. J was trimmed by 3 bases and V by 5 bases; bases with no gene match: 7.

The V gene is TRBV7-2, the J gene TRBJ1-4; TRBD1 might be the D (5 bases). The germline V gene has CDR1 SGHTA and CDR2 FQGNSA. Trimming shortened V by 1 base and J by 0 bases, and 18 bases separated the two germline ends. The CDR3 has 19 residues. The CDR3 protein is CASSLVPGLPYATNEKLFF. CDR3 bases: TGTGCCAGCAGCTTAGTCCCGGGACTTCCTTATGCAACTAATGAAAAACTGTTTTTT. Combining the CDR3 with reference TRBV7-2 and TRBJ1-4 gives the whole variable domain GAGVSQSPSNKVTEKGKDVELRCDPISGHTALYWYRQSLGQGLEFLIYFQGNSAPDKSGLPSDRFSAERTGGSVSTLTIQRTQQEDSAVYLCASSLVPGLPYATNEKLFFGSGTQLSVL.